Following are 8 T cell receptor beta chains from one sample sequenced in a study of T cell responses to AZD1222 COVID-19 vaccine. Using immunoSEQ multiplex PCR, the repertoire was profiled, and TCRdb retains in-frame clones only, with some absent. The sample carries roughly 150,000 clones, 75% to 90% recorded once. The material was peripheral blood, obtained after recovery from COVID-19. The source is an adult who had recovered from COVID-19.

The V call is TRBV18, the J call TRBJ1-2; 9 bases are shared with TRBD1. The J segment lost 4 bases and the V segment lost 4 bases, leaving 10 bases of the junction unmatched. CDR3 length: 16 amino acids. Per germline, CDR1 KGHSH and CDR2 LQKENI. This CDR3 reads CASSLSTGTGPYGYTF. The CDR3 coding sequence is TGTGCCAGCTCACTTAGTACCGGGACAGGGCCCTATGGCTACACCTTC.

The genes are TRBV11-3 and TRBJ2-1; 11 positions match TRBD2. CDR3 length: 17 residues. The V segment lost 1 base and the J segment 3 bases; nucleotides outside the gene matches: 5. Germline V gene data show CDR1 as SGHNT and CDR2 as YENEEA. CDR3 loop: CASSLGSTSGVYNEQFF. The DNA of the CDR3 is TGTGCCAGCAGCTTAGGATCGACTAGCGGGGTCTACAATGAGCAGTTCTTC.

Regarding this clone: The sample contains more than one DNA sequence encoding this CDR3. The genes are TRBV14 and TRBJ1-2; D is ambiguous. The germline V gene has CDR1 SGHDN and CDR2 FVKESK. The V end was cut by 0 bases, the J end by 3 bases, with 2 bases between. The CDR3 consists of 12 residues. The CDR3 DNA sequence: TGTGCCAGCAGCCAAGAGTACTATGGCTACACCTTC. Translating it yields CASSQEYYGYTF.

The V call is TRBV6-2 or TRBV6-3, the J call TRBJ2-7; 8 bases agree with TRBD2. This CDR3 has 17 residues. Germline V CDR1 and CDR2: MNHEY, SVGEGT. Trimming at V came to 0 bases and at J to 2 bases, leaving 9 bases not matched to a gene. The DNA of the CDR3 is TGTGCCAGCAGTTACTCGAACAGCGGGGGCAGCCCCTACGAGCAGTACTTC. It codes for CASSYSNSGGSPYEQYF.

This clone was seen more than once but under ten times. CDR3 DNA: TGCGCCAGCAGCAGCGCCCAGGGGGCTGAGACCCAGTACTTC. Translating it yields CASSSAQGAETQYF. The rearrangement joins TRBV4-1 to TRBJ2-5, with 8 bases lining up with TRBD1. Trimming at V came to 5 bases and at J to 5 bases, leaving 7 bases not matched to a gene. The CDR3 sequence is 14 residues long. Germline-derived CDR1 and CDR2 are MGHRA and YSYEKL.

The chain carries TRBV7-3 and TRBJ1-5; the D gene is possibly TRBD1 (6 bases). V gave up 0 bases and J gave up 3 bases, with 9 bases separating them. Germline values: CDR1 SGHTA, CDR2 FQGTGA. There are 15 residues in the CDR3. CDR3 sequence (DNA): TGTGCCAGCAGCTTAACAGGGGGAGACAATCAGCCCCAGCATTTT. Amino acid sequence: CASSLTGGDNQPQHF.

The V gene is TRBV2, the J gene TRBJ1-4, with TRBD1 identical over 8 bases. Germline-derived CDR1 and CDR2 are SNHLY and FYNNEI. There are 16 residues in the CDR3. The V segment lost 6 bases and the J segment 3 bases; nucleotides outside the gene matches: 9. In DNA form, the CDR3 reads TGTGCCAGCAGCGGCAGGGGGCGCATTTCTAATGAAAAACTGTTTTTT. This codes for CASSGRGRISNEKLFF.

This sequence joins TRBV9 and TRBJ1-1; D gene unclear. Germline CDR1 is SGDLS and CDR2 is YYNGEE. The CDR3 length is 12 residues. V lost 0 bases and J lost 3, with 3 bases in between. DNA of the CDR3: TGTGCCAGCAGCGTAGTGGACACTGAAGCTTTCTTT. Protein sequence: CASSVVDTEAFF.